This T cell receptor (beta chain) was documented in a study of T cells after somatic rescue of genetic block. The CDR3 loop spans 18 amino acids. The germline CDR1 and CDR2 sequences are SGDLS and YYNGEE. The V and J ends lost 3 bases and 0 bases, in that order; junction bases with no gene match: 11. Clones were read by immunoSEQ multiplex PCR, and TCRdb kept only the in-frame ones, dropping some. The table shows 45,000 to 55,000 clones, with approximately 96% occurring only once. The TCR was taken from a child younger than two. The chain has TRBV9 and TRBJ2-3; 9 bases agree with TRBD2. Input material: peripheral blood mononuclear cells (PBMCs). CDR3 amino acids: CASSAQTSGPPSTDTQYF. For the CDR3, the DNA is TGTGCCAGCAGCGCTCAAACTAGCGGGCCCCCTAGCACAGATACGCAGTATTTT. Full variable domain (remainder filled in from reference TRBV9 and TRBJ2-3): DSGVTQTPKHLITATGQRVTLRCSPRSGDLSVYWYQQSLDQGLQFLIQYYNGEERAKGNILERFSAQQFPDLHSELNLSSLELGDSALYFCASSAQTSGPPSTDTQYFGPGTRLTVL.